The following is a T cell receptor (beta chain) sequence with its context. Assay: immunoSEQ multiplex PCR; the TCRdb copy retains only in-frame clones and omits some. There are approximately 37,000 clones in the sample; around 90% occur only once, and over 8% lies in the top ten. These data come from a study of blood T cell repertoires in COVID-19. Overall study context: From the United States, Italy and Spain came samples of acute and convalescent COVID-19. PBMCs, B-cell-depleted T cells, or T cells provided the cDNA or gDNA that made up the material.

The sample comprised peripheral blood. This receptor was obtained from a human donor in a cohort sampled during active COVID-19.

The CDR3 nucleotides read TGTGCCAGCAGTGAGGAGATACCTGGAAACACCATATATTTT. Translated: CASSEEIPGNTIYF. The chain recombines TRBV2 with TRBJ1-3, with D unresolved. CDR3 length: 14 residues. V was shortened by 3 bases and J by 2 bases, with 8 bases between the two germline ends. Germline lookup yields CDR1 SNHLY and CDR2 FYNNEI.